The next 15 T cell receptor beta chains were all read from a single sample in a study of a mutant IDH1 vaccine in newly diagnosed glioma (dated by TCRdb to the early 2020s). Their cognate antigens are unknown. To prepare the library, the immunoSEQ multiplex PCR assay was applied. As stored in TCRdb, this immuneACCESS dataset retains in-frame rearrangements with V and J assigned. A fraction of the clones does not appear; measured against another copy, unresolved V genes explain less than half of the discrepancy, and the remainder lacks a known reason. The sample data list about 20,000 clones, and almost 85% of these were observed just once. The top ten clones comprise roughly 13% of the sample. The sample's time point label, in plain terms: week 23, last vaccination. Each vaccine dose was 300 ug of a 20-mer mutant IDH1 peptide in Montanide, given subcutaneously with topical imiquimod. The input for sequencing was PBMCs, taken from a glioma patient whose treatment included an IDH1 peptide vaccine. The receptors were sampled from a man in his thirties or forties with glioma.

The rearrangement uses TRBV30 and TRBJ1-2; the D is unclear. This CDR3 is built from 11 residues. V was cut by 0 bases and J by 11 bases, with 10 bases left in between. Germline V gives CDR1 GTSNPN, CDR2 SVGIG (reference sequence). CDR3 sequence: CAWSVPGPYTF. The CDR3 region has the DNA TGTGCCTGGAGTGTACCTGGTCCTTACACCTTC.

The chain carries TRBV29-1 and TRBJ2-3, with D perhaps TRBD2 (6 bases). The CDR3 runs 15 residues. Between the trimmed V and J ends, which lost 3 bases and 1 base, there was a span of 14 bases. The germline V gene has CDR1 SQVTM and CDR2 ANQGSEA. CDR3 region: CSVEDRDLGTDTQYF. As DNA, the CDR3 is TGCAGCGTTGAGGACCGGGACTTAGGCACAGATACGCAGTATTTT.

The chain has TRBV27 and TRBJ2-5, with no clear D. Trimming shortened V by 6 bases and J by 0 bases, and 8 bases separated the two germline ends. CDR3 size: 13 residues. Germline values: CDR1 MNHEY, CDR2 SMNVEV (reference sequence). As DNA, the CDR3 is TGTGCCAGCAGAATACCCTACCAAGAGACCCAGTACTTC. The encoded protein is CASRIPYQETQYF.

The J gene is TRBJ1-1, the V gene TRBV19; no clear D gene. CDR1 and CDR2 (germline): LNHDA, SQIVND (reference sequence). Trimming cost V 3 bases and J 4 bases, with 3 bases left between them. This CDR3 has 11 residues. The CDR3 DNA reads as TGTGCCAGTAGTATGCGCACTGAAGCTTTCTTT. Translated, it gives CASSMRTEAFF.

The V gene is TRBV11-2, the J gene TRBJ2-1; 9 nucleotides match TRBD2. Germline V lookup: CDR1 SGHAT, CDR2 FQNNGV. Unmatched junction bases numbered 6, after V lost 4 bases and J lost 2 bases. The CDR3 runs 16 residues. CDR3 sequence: CASSSLRGRAYNEQFF. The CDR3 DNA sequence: TGTGCCAGCAGCTCCCTACGCGGGAGGGCCTACAATGAGCAGTTCTTC.

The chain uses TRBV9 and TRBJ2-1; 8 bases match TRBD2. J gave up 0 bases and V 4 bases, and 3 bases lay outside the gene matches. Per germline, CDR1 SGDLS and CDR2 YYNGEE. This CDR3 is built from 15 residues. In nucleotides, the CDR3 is TGTGCCAGCAGCCGCGGGGGGAGCTCCTACAATGAGCAGTTCTTC. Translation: CASSRGGSSYNEQFF.

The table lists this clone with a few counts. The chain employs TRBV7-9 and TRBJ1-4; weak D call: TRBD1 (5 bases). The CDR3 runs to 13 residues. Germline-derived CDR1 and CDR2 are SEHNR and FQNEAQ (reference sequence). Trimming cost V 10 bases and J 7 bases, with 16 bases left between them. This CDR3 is CATRGGFGEKLFF. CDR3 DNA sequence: TGTGCCACCCGGGGGGGGTTTGGTGAAAAACTGTTTTTT.

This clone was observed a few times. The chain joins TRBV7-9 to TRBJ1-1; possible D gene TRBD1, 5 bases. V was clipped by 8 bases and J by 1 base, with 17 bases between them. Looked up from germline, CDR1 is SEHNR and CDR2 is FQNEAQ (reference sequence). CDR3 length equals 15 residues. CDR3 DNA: TGTGCCAGCGAATCCCCTTTGGGACCGAACACTGAAGCTTTCTTT. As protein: CASESPLGPNTEAFF. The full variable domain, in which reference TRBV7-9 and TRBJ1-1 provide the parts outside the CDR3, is DTGVSQNPRHKITKRGQNVTFRCDPISEHNRLYWYRQTLGQGPEFLTYFQNEAQLEKSRLLSDRFSAERPKGSFSTLEIQRTEQGDSAMYLCASESPLGPNTEAFFGQGTRLTVV.

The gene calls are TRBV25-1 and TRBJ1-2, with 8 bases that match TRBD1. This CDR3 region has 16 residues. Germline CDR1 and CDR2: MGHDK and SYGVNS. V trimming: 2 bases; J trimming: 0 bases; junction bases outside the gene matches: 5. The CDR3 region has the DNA TGTGCCAGCAGTGAAAGAACAGGGGGGACTAACTATGGCTACACCTTC. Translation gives CASSERTGGTNYGYTF.

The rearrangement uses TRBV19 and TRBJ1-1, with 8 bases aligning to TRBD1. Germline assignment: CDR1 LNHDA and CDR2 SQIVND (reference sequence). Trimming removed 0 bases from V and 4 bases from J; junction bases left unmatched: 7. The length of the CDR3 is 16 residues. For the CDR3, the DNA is TGTGCCAGTAGTATAGATCTGGGACAGGCAGTCACTGAAGCTTTCTTT. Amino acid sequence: CASSIDLGQAVTEAFF.

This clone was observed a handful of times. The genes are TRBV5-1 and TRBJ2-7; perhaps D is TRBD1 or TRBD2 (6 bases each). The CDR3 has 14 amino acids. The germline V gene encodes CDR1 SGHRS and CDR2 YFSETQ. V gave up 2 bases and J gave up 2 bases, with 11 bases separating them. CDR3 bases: TGCGCCAGCAGCTTTGACAGGAGGGCCTACGAGCAGTACTTC. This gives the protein CASSFDRRAYEQYF.

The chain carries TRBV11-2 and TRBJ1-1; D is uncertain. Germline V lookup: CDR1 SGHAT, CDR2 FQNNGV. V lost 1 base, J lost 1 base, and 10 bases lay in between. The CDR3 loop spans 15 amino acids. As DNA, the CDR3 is TGTGCCAGCAGCTTAGTATTGCTGACGAACACTGAAGCTTTCTTT. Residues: CASSLVLLTNTEAFF.

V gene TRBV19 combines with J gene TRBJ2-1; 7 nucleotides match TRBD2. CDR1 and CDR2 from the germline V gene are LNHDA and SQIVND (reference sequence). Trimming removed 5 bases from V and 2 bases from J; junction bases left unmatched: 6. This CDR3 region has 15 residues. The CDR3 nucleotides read TGTGCCAGTAGTGGCCTAGCGGCTCCCTACAATGAGCAGTTCTTC. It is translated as CASSGLAAPYNEQFF.

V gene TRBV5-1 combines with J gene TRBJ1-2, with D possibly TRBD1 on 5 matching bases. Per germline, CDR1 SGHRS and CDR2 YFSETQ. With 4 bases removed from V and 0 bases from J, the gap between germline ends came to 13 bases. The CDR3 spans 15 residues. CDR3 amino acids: CASSKGTETNYGYTF. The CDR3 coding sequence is TGCGCCAGCAGCAAGGGGACGGAAACTAACTATGGCTACACCTTC.

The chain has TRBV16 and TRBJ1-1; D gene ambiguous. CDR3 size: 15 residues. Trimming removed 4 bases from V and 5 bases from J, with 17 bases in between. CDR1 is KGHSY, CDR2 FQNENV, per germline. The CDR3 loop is CASSPQLLKMTEAFF. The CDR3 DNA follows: TGTGCCAGCAGCCCTCAGTTGCTCAAGATGACTGAAGCTTTCTTT. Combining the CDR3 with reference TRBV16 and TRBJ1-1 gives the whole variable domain GEEVAQTPKHLVRGEGQKAKLYCAPIKGHSYVFWYQQVLKNEFKFLISFQNENVFDETGMPKERFSAKCLPNSPCSLEIQATKLEDSAVYFCASSPQLLKMTEAFFGQGTRLTVV.